The T cell receptor (beta chain) under discussion was sequenced for a study of shared T cell receptors in the human thymus. Here immunoSEQ multiplex PCR was the method, and the copy in TCRdb shows in-frame clones only, minus some. Among 720,000 or so clones listed, approximately 85% were seen once. This CDR3 spans 18 amino acids. Germline V gene data show CDR1 as MDHEN and CDR2 as SYDVKM. The V end was cut by 6 bases, the J end by 4 bases, with 25 bases between. This sample also belongs to another study, concerning human thymus T cells. That work states: Corrective cardiac operations yielded the resected thymus tissue. Apparent skewing of V and J gene usage characterized both thymic and blood repertoires. Reports from related research described highly overlapping thymic repertoires among unrelated individuals.

The chain couples TRBV28 to TRBJ1-5; TRBD1 is a possible D gene (6 bases). This receptor was obtained from a girl under three years old with a congenital heart defect. The sample taken for sequencing was thymocytes. Here the CDR3 DNA reads TGTGCCAGCAGCCAATACCACCCCGGGACATCAATAAATCAGCCCCAGCATTTT. It yields the protein CASSQYHPGTSINQPQHF.